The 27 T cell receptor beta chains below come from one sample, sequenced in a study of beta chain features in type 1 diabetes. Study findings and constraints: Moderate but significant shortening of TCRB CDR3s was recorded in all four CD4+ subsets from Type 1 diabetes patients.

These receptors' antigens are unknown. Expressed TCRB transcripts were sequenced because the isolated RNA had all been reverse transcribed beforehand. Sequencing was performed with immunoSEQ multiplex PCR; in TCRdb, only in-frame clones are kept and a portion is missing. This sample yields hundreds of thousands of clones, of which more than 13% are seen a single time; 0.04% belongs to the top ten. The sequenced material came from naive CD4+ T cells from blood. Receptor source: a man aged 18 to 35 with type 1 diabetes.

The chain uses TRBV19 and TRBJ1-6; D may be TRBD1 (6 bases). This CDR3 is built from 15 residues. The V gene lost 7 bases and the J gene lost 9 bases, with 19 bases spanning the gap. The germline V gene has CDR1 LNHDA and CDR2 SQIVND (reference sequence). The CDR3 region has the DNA TGTGCCAGTACCAGACAGGACCTGCCTGGTTCACCCCTCCACTTT. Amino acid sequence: CASTRQDLPGSPLHF.

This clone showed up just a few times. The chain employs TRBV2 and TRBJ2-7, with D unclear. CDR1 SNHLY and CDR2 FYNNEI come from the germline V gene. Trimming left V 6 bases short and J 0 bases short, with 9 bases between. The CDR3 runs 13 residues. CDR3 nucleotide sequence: TGTGCCAGCAGGCCTTCCAGCTCCTACGAGCAGTACTTC. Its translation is CASRPSSSYEQYF.

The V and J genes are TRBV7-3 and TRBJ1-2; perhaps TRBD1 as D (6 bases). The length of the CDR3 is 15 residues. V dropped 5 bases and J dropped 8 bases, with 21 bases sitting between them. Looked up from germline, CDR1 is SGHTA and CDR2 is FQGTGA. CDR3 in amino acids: CASSQSGTGIGGYTF. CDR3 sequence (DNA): TGTGCCAGCAGCCAATCGGGAACAGGGATAGGGGGCTACACCTTC.

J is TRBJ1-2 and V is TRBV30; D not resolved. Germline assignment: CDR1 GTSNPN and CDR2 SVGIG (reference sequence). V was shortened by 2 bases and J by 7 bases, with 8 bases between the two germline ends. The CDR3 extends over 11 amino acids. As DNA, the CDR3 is TGTGCCTGGAGTTACTTAAGTGGCTACACCTTC. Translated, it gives CAWSYLSGYTF.

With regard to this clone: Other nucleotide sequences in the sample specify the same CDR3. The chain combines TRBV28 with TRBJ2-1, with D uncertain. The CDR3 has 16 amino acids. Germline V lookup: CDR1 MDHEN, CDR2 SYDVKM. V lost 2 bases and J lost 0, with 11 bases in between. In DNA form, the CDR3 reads TGTGCCAGCAGTTTACCGGGCCAAGGCTCCTACAATGAGCAGTTCTTC. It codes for CASSLPGQGSYNEQFF.

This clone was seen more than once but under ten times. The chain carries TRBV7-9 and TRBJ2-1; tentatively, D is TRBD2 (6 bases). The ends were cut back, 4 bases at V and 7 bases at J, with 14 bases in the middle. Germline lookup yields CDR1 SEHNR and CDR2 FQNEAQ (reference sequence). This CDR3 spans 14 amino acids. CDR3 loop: CASSSPWRENEQFF. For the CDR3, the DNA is TGTGCCAGCAGCTCCCCATGGAGGGAAAATGAGCAGTTCTTC.

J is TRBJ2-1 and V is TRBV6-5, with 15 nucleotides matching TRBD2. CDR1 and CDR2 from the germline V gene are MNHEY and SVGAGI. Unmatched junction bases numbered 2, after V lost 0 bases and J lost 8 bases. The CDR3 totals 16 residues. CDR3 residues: CASSYSGLAGGDEQFF. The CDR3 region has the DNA TGTGCCAGCAGTTACTCAGGACTAGCGGGAGGGGATGAGCAGTTCTTC.

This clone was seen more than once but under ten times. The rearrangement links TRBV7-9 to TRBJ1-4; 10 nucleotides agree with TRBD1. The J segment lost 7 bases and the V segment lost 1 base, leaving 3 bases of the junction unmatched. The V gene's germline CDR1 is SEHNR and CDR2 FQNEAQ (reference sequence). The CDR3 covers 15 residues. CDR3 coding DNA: TGTGCCAGCAGCTTAGGACAGGGGGCAGGTGAAAAACTGTTTTTT. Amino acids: CASSLGQGAGEKLFF.

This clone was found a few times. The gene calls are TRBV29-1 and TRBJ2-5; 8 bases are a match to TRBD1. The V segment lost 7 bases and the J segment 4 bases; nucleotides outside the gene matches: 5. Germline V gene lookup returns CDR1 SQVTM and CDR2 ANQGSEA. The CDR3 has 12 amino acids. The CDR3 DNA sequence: TGCAGCGCCGCAGGACAGGGAGAGACCCAGTACTTC. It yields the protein CSAAGQGETQYF.

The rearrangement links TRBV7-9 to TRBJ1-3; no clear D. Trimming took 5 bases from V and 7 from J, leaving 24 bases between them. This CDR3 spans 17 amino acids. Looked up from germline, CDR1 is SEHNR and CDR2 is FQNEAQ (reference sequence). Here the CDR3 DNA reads TGTGCCAGCAGCCGTCCGGGCCCGCTGGGGTTCATGAACACCATATATTTT. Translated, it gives CASSRPGPLGFMNTIYF.

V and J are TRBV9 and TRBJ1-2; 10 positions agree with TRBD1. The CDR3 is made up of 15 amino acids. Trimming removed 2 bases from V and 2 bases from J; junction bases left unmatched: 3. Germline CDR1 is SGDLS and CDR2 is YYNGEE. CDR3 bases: TGTGCCAGCAGCGTCGGACAGGGGGTAAACTATGGCTACACCTTC. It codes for CASSVGQGVNYGYTF.

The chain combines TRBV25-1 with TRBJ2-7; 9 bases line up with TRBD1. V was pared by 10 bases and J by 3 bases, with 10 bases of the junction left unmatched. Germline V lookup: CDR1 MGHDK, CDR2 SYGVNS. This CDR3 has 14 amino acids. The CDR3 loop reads CATEGTGGSYEQYF. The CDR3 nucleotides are TGTGCCACCGAGGGCACAGGGGGCAGCTACGAGCAGTACTTC.

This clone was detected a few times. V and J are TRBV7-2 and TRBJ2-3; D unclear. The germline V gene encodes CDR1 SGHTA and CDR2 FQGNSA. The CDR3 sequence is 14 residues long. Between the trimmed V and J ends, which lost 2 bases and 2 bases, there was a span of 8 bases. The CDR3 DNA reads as TGTGCCAGCAGCTTACGGCAGGCCACAGATACGCAGTATTTT. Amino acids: CASSLRQATDTQYF.

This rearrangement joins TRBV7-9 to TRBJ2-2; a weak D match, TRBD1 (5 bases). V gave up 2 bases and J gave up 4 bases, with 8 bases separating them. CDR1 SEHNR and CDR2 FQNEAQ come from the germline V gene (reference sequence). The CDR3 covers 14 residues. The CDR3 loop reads CASSLPTVTGELFF. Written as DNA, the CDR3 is TGTGCCAGCAGCTTACCGACAGTCACCGGGGAGCTGTTTTTT.

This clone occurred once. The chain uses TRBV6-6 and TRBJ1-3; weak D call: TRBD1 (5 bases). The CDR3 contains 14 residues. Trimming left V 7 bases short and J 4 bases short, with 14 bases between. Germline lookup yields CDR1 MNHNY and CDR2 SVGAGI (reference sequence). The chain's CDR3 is CASKLGGNGNTIYF. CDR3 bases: TGTGCCAGCAAGTTGGGGGGTAACGGAAACACCATATATTTT.

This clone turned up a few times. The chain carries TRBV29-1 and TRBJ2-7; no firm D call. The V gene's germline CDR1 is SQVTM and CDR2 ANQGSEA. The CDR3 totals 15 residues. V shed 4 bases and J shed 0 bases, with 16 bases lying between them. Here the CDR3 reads CSVAPGHSLSYEQYF. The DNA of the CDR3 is TGCAGCGTTGCCCCCGGGCACTCCCTCTCCTACGAGCAGTACTTC.

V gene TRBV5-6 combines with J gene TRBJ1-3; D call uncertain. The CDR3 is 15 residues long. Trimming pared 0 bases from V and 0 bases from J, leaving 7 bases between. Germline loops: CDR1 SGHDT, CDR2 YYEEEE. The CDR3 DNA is TGTGCCAGCAGCTTGGTGGCCTACTCTGGAAACACCATATATTTT. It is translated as CASSLVAYSGNTIYF.

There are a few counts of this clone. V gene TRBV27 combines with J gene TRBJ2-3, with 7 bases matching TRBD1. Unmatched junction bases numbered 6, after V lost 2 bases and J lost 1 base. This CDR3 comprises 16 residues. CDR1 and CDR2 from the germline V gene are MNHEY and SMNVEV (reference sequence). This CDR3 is CASSLPRQGGTDTQYF. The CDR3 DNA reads TGTGCCAGCAGTTTACCCCGACAGGGAGGCACAGATACGCAGTATTTT.

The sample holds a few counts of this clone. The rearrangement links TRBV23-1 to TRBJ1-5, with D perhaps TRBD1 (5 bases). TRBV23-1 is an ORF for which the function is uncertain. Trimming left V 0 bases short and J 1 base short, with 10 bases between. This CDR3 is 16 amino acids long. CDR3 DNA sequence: TGCGCCAGCAGTCAATCGACAGTGCGGAGCAATCAGCCCCAGCATTTT. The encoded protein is CASSQSTVRSNQPQHF.

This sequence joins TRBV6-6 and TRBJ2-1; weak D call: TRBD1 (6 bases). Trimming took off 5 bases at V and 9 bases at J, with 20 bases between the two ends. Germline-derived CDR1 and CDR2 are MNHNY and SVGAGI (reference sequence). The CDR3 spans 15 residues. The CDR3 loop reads CASSPPGTQGGEQFF. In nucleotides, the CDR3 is TGTGCCAGCAGTCCCCCTGGGACCCAAGGGGGTGAGCAGTTCTTC.

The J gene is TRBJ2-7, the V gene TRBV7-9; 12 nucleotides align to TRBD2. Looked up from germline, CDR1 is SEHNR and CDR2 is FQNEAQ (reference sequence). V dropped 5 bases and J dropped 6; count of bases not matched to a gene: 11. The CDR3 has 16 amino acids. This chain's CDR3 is CASSPRLAGAYVEQYF. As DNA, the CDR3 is TGTGCCAGCAGCCCTCGACTAGCGGGAGCCTACGTCGAGCAGTACTTC.

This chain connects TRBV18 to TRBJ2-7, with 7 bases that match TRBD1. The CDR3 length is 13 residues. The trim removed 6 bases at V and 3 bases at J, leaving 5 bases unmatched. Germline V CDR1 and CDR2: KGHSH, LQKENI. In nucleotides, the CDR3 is TGTGCCAGCTCGAAGGGGGCCCTCTACGAGCAGTACTTC. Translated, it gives CASSKGALYEQYF.

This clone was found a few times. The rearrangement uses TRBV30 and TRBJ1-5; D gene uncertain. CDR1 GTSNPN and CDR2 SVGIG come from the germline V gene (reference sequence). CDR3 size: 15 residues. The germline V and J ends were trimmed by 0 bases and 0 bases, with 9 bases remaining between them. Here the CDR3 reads CAWSVQWVSNQPQHF. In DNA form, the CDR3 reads TGTGCCTGGAGTGTACAGTGGGTTAGCAATCAGCCCCAGCATTTT.

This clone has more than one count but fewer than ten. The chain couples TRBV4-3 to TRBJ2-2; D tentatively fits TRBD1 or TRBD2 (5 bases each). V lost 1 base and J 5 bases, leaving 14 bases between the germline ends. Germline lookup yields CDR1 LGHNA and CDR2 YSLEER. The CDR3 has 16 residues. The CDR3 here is CASSQAPGPKTGELFF. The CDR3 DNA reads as TGCGCCAGCAGCCAAGCACCGGGACCCAAGACCGGGGAGCTGTTTTTT.

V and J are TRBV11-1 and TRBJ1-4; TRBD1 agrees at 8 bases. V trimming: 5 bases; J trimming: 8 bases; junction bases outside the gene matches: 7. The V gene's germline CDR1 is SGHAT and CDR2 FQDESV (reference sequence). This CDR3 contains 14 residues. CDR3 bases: TGTGCCAGCAGCCGAGGACAGGGCGAGGAAAAACTGTTTTTT. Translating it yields CASSRGQGEEKLFF.

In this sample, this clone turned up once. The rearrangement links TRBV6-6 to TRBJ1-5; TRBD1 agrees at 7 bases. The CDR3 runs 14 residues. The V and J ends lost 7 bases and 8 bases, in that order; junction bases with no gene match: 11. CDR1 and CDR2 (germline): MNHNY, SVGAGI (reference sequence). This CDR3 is CASTPRQGLEPQHF. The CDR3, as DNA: TGTGCCAGCACTCCACGACAGGGACTAGAGCCCCAGCATTTT.

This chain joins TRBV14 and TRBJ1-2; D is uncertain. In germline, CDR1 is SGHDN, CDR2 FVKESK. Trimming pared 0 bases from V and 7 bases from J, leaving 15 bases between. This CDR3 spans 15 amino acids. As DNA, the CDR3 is TGTGCCAGCAGCCAAGAGCCGGTCGTAAGGGCTGGCTACACCTTC. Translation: CASSQEPVVRAGYTF.